This T cell receptor (beta chain) was found in a study of T cell responses to AZD1222 COVID-19 vaccine. Study-level points and caveats: Increased Spike-specific TCR breadth and depth were observed after two AZD1222 doses. Donors in the cohort were predominantly white British and more often female, and clonal diversity was possibly underestimated. As reported, nearly half of all spike-specific TCRs target variant regions that are unmutated. Spike was spanned by vaccine-associated CD4 TCRs, which were dominant at 160-218 and 743-854.

V was cut by 1 base and J by 2 bases, with 10 bases left in between. The CDR3 sequence is 15 residues long. Germline CDR1 reads SEHNR; CDR2 reads FQNEAQ (reference sequence). Profiled with immunoSEQ multiplex PCR; TCRdb holds only in-frame clones, not every one. The repertoire has tens of thousands of clones, 88% of them found once; the top ten carry about 19%. The sample holds a few counts of this clone. The target antigen is unknown. The specimen was peripheral blood, collected on day 0 of AZD1222 vaccination. The TCR sequence derives from an adult in good health. V is TRBV7-9 and J is TRBJ2-3, with D tentatively TRBD1 (5 bases). The CDR3 reads CASSLDGHPTDTQYF. The DNA of the CDR3 is TGTGCCAGCAGCTTAGACGGACACCCCACAGATACGCAGTATTTT.